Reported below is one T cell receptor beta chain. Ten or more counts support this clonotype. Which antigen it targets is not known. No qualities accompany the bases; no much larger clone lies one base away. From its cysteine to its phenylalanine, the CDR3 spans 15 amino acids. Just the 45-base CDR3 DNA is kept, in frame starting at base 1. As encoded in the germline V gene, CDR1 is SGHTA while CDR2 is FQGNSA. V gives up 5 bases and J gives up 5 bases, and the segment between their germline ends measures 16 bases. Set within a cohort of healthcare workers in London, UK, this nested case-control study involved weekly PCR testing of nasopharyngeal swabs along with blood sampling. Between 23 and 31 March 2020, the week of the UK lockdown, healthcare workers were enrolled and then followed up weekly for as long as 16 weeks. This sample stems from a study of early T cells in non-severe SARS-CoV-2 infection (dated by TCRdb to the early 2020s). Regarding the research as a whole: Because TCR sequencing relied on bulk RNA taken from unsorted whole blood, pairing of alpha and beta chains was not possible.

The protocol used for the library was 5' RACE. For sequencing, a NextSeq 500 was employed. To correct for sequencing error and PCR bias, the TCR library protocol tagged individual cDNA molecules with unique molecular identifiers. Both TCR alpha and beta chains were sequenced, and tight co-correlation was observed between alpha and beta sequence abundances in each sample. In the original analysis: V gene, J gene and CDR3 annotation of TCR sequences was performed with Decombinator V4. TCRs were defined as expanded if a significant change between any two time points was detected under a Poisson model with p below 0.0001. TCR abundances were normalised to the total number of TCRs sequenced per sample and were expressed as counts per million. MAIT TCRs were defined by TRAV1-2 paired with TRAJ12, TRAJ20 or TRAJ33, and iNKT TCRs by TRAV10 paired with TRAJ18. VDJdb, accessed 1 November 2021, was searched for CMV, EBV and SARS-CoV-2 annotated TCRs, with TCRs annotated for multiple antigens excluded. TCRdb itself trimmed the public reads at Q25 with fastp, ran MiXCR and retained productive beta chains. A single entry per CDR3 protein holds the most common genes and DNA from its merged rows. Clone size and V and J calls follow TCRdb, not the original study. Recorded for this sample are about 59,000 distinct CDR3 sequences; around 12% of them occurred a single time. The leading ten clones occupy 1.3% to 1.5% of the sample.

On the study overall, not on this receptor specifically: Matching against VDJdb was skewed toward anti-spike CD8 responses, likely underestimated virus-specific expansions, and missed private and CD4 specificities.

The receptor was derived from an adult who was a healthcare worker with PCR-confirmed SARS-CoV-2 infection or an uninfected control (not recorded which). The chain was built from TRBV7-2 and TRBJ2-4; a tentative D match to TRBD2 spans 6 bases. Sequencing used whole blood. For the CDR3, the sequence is CASSPIPGLENIQYF. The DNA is TGTGCCAGCAGCCCCATCCCGGGACTCGAAAACATTCAGTACTTC.